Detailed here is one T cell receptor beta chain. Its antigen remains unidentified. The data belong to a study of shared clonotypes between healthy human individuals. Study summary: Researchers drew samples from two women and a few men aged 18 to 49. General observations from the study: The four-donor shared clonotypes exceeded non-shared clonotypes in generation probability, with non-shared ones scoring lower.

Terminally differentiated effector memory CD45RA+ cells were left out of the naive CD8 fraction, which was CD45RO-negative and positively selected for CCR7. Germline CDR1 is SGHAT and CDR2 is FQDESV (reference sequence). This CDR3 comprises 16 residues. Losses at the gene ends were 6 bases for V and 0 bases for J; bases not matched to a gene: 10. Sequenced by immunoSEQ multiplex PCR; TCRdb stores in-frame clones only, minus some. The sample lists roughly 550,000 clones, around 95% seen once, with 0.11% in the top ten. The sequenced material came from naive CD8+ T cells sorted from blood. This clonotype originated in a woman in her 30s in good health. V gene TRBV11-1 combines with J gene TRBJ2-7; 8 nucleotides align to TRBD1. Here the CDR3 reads CASRPPRDRSSYEQYF. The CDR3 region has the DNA TGTGCCAGCAGACCCCCTAGGGACAGGAGCTCCTACGAGCAGTACTTC.